The TCR beta chain described here comes from a study of radiation and T cells in renal cell carcinoma (dated by TCRdb to about 2020). For context, the study as a whole: Samples came from a clinical trial, in which primary renal cell carcinomas received 15 Gy stereotactic body radiation therapy followed by nephrectomy 4 weeks later. A total of roughly 53 samples underwent TCR beta sequencing, made up of roughly 26 tumors and about 27 peripheral blood samples. A total of about 4 million unique CDR3 nucleotide sequences, encoding roughly 3,000,000 unique CDR3 amino acid sequences, were found across all 50 or so samples. What the study reported, not specific to this receptor: Because no pretreatment tumor biopsies were available, whether clonotypes were present in the tumor at baseline could not be determined. Tracking of blood repertoire dynamics stopped at less than five weeks after treatment, with no follow-up past that point. In blood, the top tumor clonotypes increased between baseline and 2 weeks post-radiation and then shrank by 4 weeks, which suggests that tumor-resident clones expanded only transiently. The single-armed trial design could not address effects of radiation dose or scheduling on the TCR repertoire.

Comment on this clone: Its target antigen remains unknown. No much larger clone is present one base from it, and per-base qualities are unavailable.

In light of the paper, this sample's time point label describes: baseline pretreatment blood. The treatment or condition label for this specimen denotes: 15 Gy SBRT to primary tumor, nephrectomy 4 weeks later. To track tumor-enriched clonotypes, serial peripheral blood was sampled from radiation-treated patients at baseline and at 2 weeks and 4 weeks after SBRT. Renal cell carcinoma with clear cell pathology was present in all patients. The QIAamp DNA Blood Mini Kit (Qiagen) was used to prepare genomic DNA for TCR sequencing. Only samples passing all quality control checks were included in the analyses. TCR beta libraries were generated from genomic DNA with the immunoSEQ kit, following the manufacturer's recommendations. For library preparation, a first multiplex PCR was performed with proprietary primers, followed by a second PCR in which unique barcodes were added, and bead cleanups were performed after each round. A kit-provided positive control reaction and a negative control reaction were included in every sample batch. The final libraries were assessed on an Agilent 4200 TapeStation D1000 ScreenTape, pooled by volume, and quantified by qPCR. An Illumina NextSeq500 fitted with a MidOutput 150-cycle cartridge performed the sequencing, running 156 Read1 cycles and 15 Index1 cycles with the kit's custom primers. The pooled library was loaded at 1.0 pM, with an approximately 19% PhiX control spiked in. On the study's bioinformatics: Vendor-processed data were analyzed in R, and a clonotype was defined as all T cells sharing the same CDR3 nucleotide sequence. For clone abundance analyses, frequencies were normalized to the 10,000 most abundant clones in each sample. Before analysis, public T cell clones were removed, and these numbered fewer than five per sample on average. A difference in abundance of at least 32-fold between compartments was used to define tumor-enriched and baseline blood-enriched clonotypes. A beta-binomial differential abundance model was used to identify clonotypes that expanded or contracted between blood time points. Tumor-blood repertoire similarity was measured with the Baroni-Urbani and Buser coefficient, and groups were compared using two-tailed Wilcoxon tests in R. This immuneACCESS table, as held by TCRdb, lists in-frame sequences with V and J called but not all clones. Of the missing ones, under half trace to an unresolved V gene in checked studies; the others have no known cause. V and J calls and clone size are as listed in that table; D and trimming were resolved from the DNA. The table for this sample lists some 140,000 clones; approximately 91% of them were counted only once. The ten most abundant clones make up around 11% of the sample.

This TCR derives from a woman between 45 and 65 years old with renal cell carcinoma. Sequencing used blood, obtained from a patient whose treatment included radiotherapy and nephrectomy.

The CDR3 loop reads CASSQGQDIGKLFF. The sequenced DNA: TGCGCCAGCAGCCAGGGACAGGATATCGGAAAACTGTTTTTT. The chain was built from TRBV4-1 and TRBJ1-4; the central 8 bases match TRBD1. The cysteine opens and the phenylalanine closes a CDR3 of 14 amino acids. Left in the record is the CDR3 DNA by itself, 42 bases read in frame from the first base. Reading the germline V gene gives CDR1 MGHRA and CDR2 YSYEKL. V loses 3 bases at its end and J loses 10 bases; junction bases beyond the gene matches: 7.